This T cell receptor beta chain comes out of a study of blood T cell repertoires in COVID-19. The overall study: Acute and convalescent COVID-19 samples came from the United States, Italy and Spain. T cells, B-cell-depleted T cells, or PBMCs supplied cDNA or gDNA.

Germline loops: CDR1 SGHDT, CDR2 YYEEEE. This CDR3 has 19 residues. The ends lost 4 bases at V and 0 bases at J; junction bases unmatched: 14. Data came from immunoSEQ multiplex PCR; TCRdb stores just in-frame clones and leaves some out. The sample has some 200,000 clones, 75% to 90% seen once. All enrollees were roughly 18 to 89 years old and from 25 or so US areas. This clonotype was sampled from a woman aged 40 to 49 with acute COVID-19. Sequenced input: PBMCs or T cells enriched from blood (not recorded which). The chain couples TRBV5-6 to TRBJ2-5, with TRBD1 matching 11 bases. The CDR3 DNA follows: TGTGCCAGCAGCGCTCGGACAGGGGGCGGATGGTTATACCAAGAGACCCAGTACTTC. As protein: CASSARTGGGWLYQETQYF.